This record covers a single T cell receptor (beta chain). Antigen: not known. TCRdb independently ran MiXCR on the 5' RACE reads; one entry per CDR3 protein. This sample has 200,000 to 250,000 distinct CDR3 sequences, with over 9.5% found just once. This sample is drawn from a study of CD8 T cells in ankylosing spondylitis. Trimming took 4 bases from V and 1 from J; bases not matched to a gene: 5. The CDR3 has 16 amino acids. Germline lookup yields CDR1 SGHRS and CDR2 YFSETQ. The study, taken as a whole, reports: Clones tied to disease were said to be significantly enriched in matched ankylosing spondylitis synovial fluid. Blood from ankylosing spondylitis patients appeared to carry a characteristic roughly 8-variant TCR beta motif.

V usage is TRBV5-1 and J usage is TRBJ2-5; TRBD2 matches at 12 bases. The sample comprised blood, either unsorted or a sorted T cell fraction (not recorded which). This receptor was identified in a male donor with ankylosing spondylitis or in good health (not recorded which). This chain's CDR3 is CASSTLAGGSQETQYF. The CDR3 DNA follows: TGCGCCAGCAGCACCCTAGCGGGGGGGAGCCAAGAGACCCAGTACTTC.